The 24 T cell receptor beta chains below come from one sample, sequenced in a study of shared T cell receptors in the human thymus. The table came from immunoSEQ multiplex PCR; TCRdb's copy has only in-frame clones and leaves some out. The sample shows approximately 730,000 clones, roughly 85% of them seen only once. This sample was also put to use in a study of human thymus T cells.

Sequenced input: thymocytes. The receptors were gathered from a girl under three years old with a congenital heart defect.

The CDR3 region is CASGDYGYTF. CDR3 nucleotide sequence: TGTGCCAGCGGAGACTATGGCTACACCTTC. This chain links TRBV28 with TRBJ1-2; D gene ambiguous. The CDR3 is 10 amino acids. V was shortened by 8 bases and J by 3 bases, with 4 bases between the two germline ends. The germline CDR1 and CDR2 sequences are MDHEN and SYDVKM.

J is TRBJ2-7 and V is TRBV7-8, with 8 bases lining up with TRBD1. This CDR3 comprises 12 residues. Germline CDR1 and CDR2: SGHVS and FQNEAQ. V was clipped by 5 bases and J by 9 bases; unmatched bases: 6. For the CDR3, the DNA is TGTGCCAGCAGCACGACAGGGGTTGCGCAGTACTTC. Amino acids: CASSTTGVAQYF.

The table lists this clone with a count of one. The chain carries TRBV4-1 and TRBJ2-3; TRBD2 agrees at 10 bases. V lost 0 bases, J lost 2 bases, and 11 bases stayed unmatched. The CDR3 extends over 19 amino acids. The germline V gene has CDR1 MGHRA and CDR2 YSYEKL. The CDR3 loop is CASSQEGRGSGGLTDTQYF. The CDR3, as DNA: TGCGCCAGCAGCCAAGAAGGTCGAGGTAGCGGGGGGCTCACAGATACGCAGTATTTT.

Turning to this clone: The junction departs from the called germline gene at one end, perhaps through a read error. The CDR3 sequence: CVTSRRFWYEQYF. CDR3 DNA sequence: TGTGTCACCAGCCGTCGGTTCTGGTACGAGCAGTACTTC. The chain has TRBV15 and TRBJ2-7; no firm D call. Germline lookup yields CDR1 LNHNV and CDR2 YYDKDF (reference sequence). This CDR3 has 13 residues.

As to this clone: At one of its ends the junction is not consistent with the germline gene, which may arise from a read error. The chain links TRBV7-7 to TRBJ2-5; 7 bases fit TRBD1. Germline V lookup: CDR1 SSHAT, CDR2 FNYEAQ (reference sequence). The CDR3 spans 15 residues. In nucleotides, the CDR3 is TGTGCTAGCAGCTTGACCCCCAGACAGGGAGAGACCCAGTACTTC. This encodes CASSLTPRQGETQYF.

J is TRBJ2-1 and V is TRBV6-5; 7 bases align to TRBD2. This CDR3 has 13 amino acids. With 2 bases clipped from V and 6 bases from J, the junction kept 1 base outside the gene matches. CDR1 and CDR2 (germline): MNHEY, SVGAGI. The CDR3 sequence: CASSYGGGNEQFF. DNA of the CDR3: TGTGCCAGCAGTTACGGGGGGGGCAATGAGCAGTTCTTC.

The table lists this clone with a few counts. J is TRBJ1-1 and V is TRBV5-5; D is unclear. V was trimmed by 6 bases and J by 0 bases, leaving 27 bases between them. CDR3 size: 19 residues. In germline, CDR1 is SGHKS, CDR2 YYEKEE (reference sequence). The CDR3 spells CASILLVLGRHYMNTEAFF. CDR3 coding DNA: TGTGCCAGCATCCTTTTAGTGCTCGGCCGACATTACATGAACACTGAAGCTTTCTTT.

CDR3 in amino acids: CASSLVRLAGGPEQYF. The CDR3 DNA sequence: TGTGCCAGCAGCTTAGTAAGACTAGCGGGGGGCCCCGAGCAGTACTTC. The J gene is TRBJ2-7, the V gene TRBV7-2; 13 bases are a match to TRBD2. This CDR3 spans 16 amino acids. The V gene end was trimmed by 1 base and the J gene end by 6 bases; junction bases not matched to a gene: 6. Germline loops: CDR1 SGHTA, CDR2 FQGNSA.

J is TRBJ1-1 and V is TRBV6-1; the D gene is possibly TRBD1 (5 bases). V was pared by 2 bases and J by 0 bases, with 13 bases between. The germline gives CDR1 MNHNS, CDR2 SASEGT. CDR3 length: 16 residues. In DNA, the CDR3 is TGTGCCAGCAGTGAAAAGGCGGGGCGTATGAACACTGAAGCTTTCTTT. Its translation: CASSEKAGRMNTEAFF.

This chain joins TRBV6-1 and TRBJ1-2, with a weak D call TRBD1 (6 bases). The V gene's germline CDR1 is MNHNS and CDR2 SASEGT. This CDR3 has 15 amino acids. Trimming left V 5 bases short and J 4 bases short, with 17 bases between. The CDR3 DNA follows: TGTGCCAGCAGTTCTCCCAGGGGAGAAGGCTATGGCTACACCTTC. Protein sequence: CASSSPRGEGYGYTF.

V and J are TRBV9 and TRBJ1-1; 7 positions match TRBD1. Germline V lookup: CDR1 SGDLS, CDR2 YYNGEE. J gave up 5 bases and V 3 bases, and 10 bases lay outside the gene matches. The CDR3 covers 15 residues. CDR3 nucleotide sequence: TGTGCCAGCAGCGGACAGACAGGGAGATCAACTGAAGCTTTCTTT. Its protein product is CASSGQTGRSTEAFF.

V usage is TRBV6-5 and J usage is TRBJ2-7; unclear D gene. Per the germline V gene, CDR1 is MNHEY and CDR2 is SVGAGI. The CDR3 totals 13 residues. The V end lost 6 bases, the J end lost 6 bases, and 15 bases lay between the germline ends. The CDR3 here is CASSPNADVEQYF. CDR3 coding DNA: TGTGCCAGCAGCCCCAACGCGGATGTCGAGCAGTACTTC.

The chain uses TRBV7-2 and TRBJ1-2; D is perhaps TRBD1 (5 bases). CDR3 length: 13 residues. Germline V gives CDR1 SGHTA, CDR2 FQGNSA. The V end lost 2 bases, the J end lost 3 bases, and 7 bases lay between the germline ends. In DNA, the CDR3 is TGTGCCAGCAGCTTACGGGACTACTATGGCTACACCTTC. This gives the protein CASSLRDYYGYTF.

The chain employs TRBV7-8 and TRBJ1-4, with D hard to call. Germline lookup yields CDR1 SGHVS and CDR2 FQNEAQ. V was clipped by 2 bases and J by 3 bases, with 10 bases between them. This CDR3 has 15 residues. The CDR3, as DNA: TGTGCCAGCAGCTTATGTCCGGGTCCTAATGAAAAACTGTTTTTT. Translating it yields CASSLCPGPNEKLFF.

The J gene is TRBJ1-5, the V gene TRBV25-1; possibly TRBD1 for D (6 bases). CDR3 length equals 17 residues. The V gene lost 3 bases and the J gene lost 6 bases, with 21 bases spanning the gap. Germline lookup yields CDR1 MGHDK and CDR2 SYGVNS. The CDR3 reads CASSDSTGGLKGQPQHF. In DNA, the CDR3 is TGTGCCAGCAGTGATTCGACGGGGGGGCTCAAAGGTCAGCCCCAGCATTTT.

This rearrangement joins TRBV5-1 to TRBJ2-1; 7 nucleotides align to TRBD2. The J segment lost 7 bases and the V segment lost 4 bases, leaving 14 bases of the junction unmatched. Germline values: CDR1 SGHRS, CDR2 YFSETQ. The CDR3 totals 16 residues. The CDR3 DNA reads TGCGCCAGCAGCCTCCGGCGGGGGATGCGGACGAATGAGCAGTTCTTC. Translated, it gives CASSLRRGMRTNEQFF.

The rearrangement joins TRBV2 to TRBJ2-7; the D is unclear. V dropped 5 bases and J dropped 2 bases, with 4 bases sitting between them. Germline CDR1 and CDR2: SNHLY and FYNNEI. CDR3 size: 11 residues. The CDR3 loop reads CASSPTYEQYF. The CDR3 nucleotides read TGTGCCAGCAGTCCAACCTACGAGCAGTACTTC.

This chain links TRBV14 with TRBJ1-2; D gene uncertain. This CDR3 spans 16 amino acids. The V gene lost 0 bases and the J gene lost 5 bases, with 16 bases spanning the gap. Germline values: CDR1 SGHDN, CDR2 FVKESK. CDR3 in amino acids: CASSQESGRQPYGYTF. CDR3 sequence (DNA): TGTGCCAGCAGCCAAGAATCGGGAAGGCAGCCTTATGGCTACACCTTC.

The chain uses TRBV2 and TRBJ2-5, with D unresolved. Germline CDR1 reads SNHLY; CDR2 reads FYNNEI. The CDR3 is 12 amino acids. V lost 6 bases and J 1 base, leaving 6 bases between the germline ends. CDR3: CASSAAQETQYF. As DNA, the CDR3 is TGTGCCAGCAGCGCGGCCCAAGAGACCCAGTACTTC.

The V gene is TRBV11-2, the J gene TRBJ2-7; 8 nucleotides agree with TRBD1. Germline V gene sequence: CDR1 SGHAT, CDR2 FQNNGV. V was clipped by 3 bases and J by 5 bases; unmatched bases: 6. The CDR3 has 14 amino acids. DNA of the CDR3: TGTGCCAGCAGCTTGATCAGGGGGCCCCACGAGCAGTACTTC. It yields the protein CASSLIRGPHEQYF. The full variable domain, in which reference TRBV11-2 and TRBJ2-7 provide the parts outside the CDR3, is EAGVAQSPRYKIIEKRQSVAFWCNPISGHATLYWYQQILGQGPKLLIQFQNNGVVDDSQLPKDRFSAERLKGVDSTLKIQPAKLEDSAVYLCASSLIRGPHEQYFGPGTRLTVT.

This clone was found once. The chain joins TRBV5-1 to TRBJ2-7; 7 bases align to TRBD1. This CDR3 is 19 amino acids long. CDR1 is SGHRS, CDR2 YFSETQ, per germline. V shed 4 bases and J 2 bases; nucleotides not matched to a gene: 21. The DNA of the CDR3 is TGCGCCAGCAGCCCCCATAGTTCCACCGGGACAGAAATCACCTACGAGCAGTACTTC. Amino acid sequence: CASSPHSSTGTEITYEQYF.

The chain employs TRBV18 and TRBJ2-7, with a possible D match to TRBD2 (6 bases). This CDR3 region has 18 residues. Germline CDR1 KGHSH, CDR2 LQKENI. V shed 2 bases and J shed 3 bases, with 23 bases lying between them. In DNA form, the CDR3 reads TGTGCCAGCTCACCAGCCTCGACCAGGGTGCCGGGGGTCTACGAGCAGTACTTC. This codes for CASSPASTRVPGVYEQYF.

The rearrangement joins TRBV5-4 to TRBJ2-7, with D tentatively TRBD2 (7 bases). V was cut by 2 bases and J by 5 bases, with 20 bases left in between. This CDR3 comprises 16 residues. Germline CDR1 is SGHNT and CDR2 is YYREEE (reference sequence). The CDR3 sequence is CASSFSGGGPGDEQYF. As DNA, the CDR3 is TGTGCCAGCAGCTTTTCTGGGGGGGGGCCTGGCGACGAGCAGTACTTC.

The chain uses TRBV7-2 and TRBJ2-7; 7 bases are shared with TRBD2. V lost 1 base, J lost 2 bases, and 8 bases stayed unmatched. This CDR3 region has 16 residues. Germline V CDR1 and CDR2: SGHTA, FQGNSA. CDR3 in amino acids: CASSLGPSGIPYEQYF. The DNA for the CDR3 is TGTGCCAGCAGCTTAGGTCCTAGCGGAATACCCTACGAGCAGTACTTC.